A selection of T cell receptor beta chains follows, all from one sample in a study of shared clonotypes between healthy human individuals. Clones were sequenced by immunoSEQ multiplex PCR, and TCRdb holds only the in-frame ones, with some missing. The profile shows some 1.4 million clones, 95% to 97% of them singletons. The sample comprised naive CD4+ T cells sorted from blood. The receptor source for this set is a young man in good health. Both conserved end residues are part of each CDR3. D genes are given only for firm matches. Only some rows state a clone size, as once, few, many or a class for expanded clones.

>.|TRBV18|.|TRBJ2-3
TGTGCCAGCTCACCCCTGGCCAGCACAGATACGCAGTATTTT
CASSPLASTDTQYF
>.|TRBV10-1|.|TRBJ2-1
TGCGCCAGCAGTTCCCGGGTTGACAATGAGCAGTTCTTC
CASSSRVDNEQFF
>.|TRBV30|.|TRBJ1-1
TGTGCCTGGAGGAGACAGGCCAACACTGAAGCTTTCTTT
CAWRRQANTEAFF
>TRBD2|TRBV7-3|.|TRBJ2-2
TGTGCCAGCAGCTTACAACTAGCGGGCGCCTCGACCGGGGAGCTGTTTTTT
CASSLQLAGASTGELFF
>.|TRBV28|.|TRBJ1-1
TGTGCCAGCAGTCCAACAGGGTCCCTTGGGAACACTGAAGCTTTCTTT
CASSPTGSLGNTEAFF
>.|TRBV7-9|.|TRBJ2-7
TGTGCCAGCAGCTCTTCAGGGGTTGCCTACGAGCAGTACTTC
CASSSSGVAYEQYF
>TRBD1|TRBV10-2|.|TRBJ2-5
TGCGCCAGCACGCCTACCGGGACAGGGGGAGAGACCCAGTACTTC
CASTPTGTGGETQYF
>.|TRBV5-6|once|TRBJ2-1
TGTGCCAGCAGCTTAGGGATCCCCAATGAGCAGTTCTTC
CASSLGIPNEQFF
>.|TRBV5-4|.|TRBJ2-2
TGTGCCAGCAGCTCCTTTGTAGCAGCGAACACCGGGGAGCTGTTTTTT
CASSSFVAANTGELFF
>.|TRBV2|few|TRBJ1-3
TGTGCCAGCAGTGACAGGGGTGGAAACACCATATATTTT
CASSDRGGNTIYF
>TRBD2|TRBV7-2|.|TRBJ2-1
TGTGCCAGCAGCTCAGGACTAGCGGGACTCTACAATGAGCAGTTCTTC
CASSSGLAGLYNEQFF
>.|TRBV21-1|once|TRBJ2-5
TGTGCCAGCAGCAAAGGTGGAAGTTCTAGCGGGACCCTACAAGAGACCCAGTACTTC
CASSKGGSSSGTLQETQYF
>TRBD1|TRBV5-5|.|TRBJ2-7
TGTGCCAGCAGCTTGGCCTTGGGCAGGGGGCCCTCCTACGAGCAGTACTTC
CASSLALGRGPSYEQYF
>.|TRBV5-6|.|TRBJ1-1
TGTGCCAGCAGCTTGTTCGGTGTGGCTGAAGCTTTCTTT
CASSLFGVAEAFF
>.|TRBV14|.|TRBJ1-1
TGTGCCAGCAGCCAAGATTTTTTGGGGATCACTGAAGCTTTCTTT
CASSQDFLGITEAFF
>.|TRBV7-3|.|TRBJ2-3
TGTGCCAGCAGCTTAAAGGGGACCAGTTTCACAGATACGCAGTATTTT
CASSLKGTSFTDTQYF
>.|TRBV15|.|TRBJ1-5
TGTGCCACCAGCAGAGATCGTACAGCAAGCAATCAGCCCCAGCATTTT
CATSRDRTASNQPQHF
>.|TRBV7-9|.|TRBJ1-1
TGTGCCAGCAGCTTAATGGACGGAAACACTGAAGCTTTCTTT
CASSLMDGNTEAFF
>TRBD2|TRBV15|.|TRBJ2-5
TGTGCCACCAGCAGAGACGGACTAGGGGAAGAGACCCAGTACTTC
CATSRDGLGEETQYF
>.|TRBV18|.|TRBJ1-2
TGTGCCAGCTCACCACTCCCCAGCTATGGCTACACCTTC
CASSPLPSYGYTF
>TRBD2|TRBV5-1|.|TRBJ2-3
TGCGCCAGCAGCCGATTGGCCGGGACTAGCGGACGCACAGATACGCAGTATTTT
CASSRLAGTSGRTDTQYF
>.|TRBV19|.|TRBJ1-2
TGTGCCAGTAGACGATGGGGCGGTCAAAGCTATGGCTACACCTTC
CASRRWGGQSYGYTF
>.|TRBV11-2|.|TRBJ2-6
TGTGCCAGCAGCTTAGGACGGGACTCTGGGGCCAACGTCCTGACTTTC
CASSLGRDSGANVLTF
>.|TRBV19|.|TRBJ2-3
TGTGCCAGTAGGTCTCACAGGGTGAGTGGGACAGATACGCAGTATTTT
CASRSHRVSGTDTQYF
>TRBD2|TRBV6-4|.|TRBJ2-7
TGTGCCAGCAGTGATACTCGCTCGGGACTAGCGGGTTACGAGCAGTACTTC
CASSDTRSGLAGYEQYF
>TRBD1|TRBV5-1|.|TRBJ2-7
TGCGCCAGCAGCAAGGGACAGGATCTGGTCGAGCAGTACTTC
CASSKGQDLVEQYF
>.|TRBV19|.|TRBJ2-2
TGTGCCAGTAGTATTGTGGGTGGCACCGGGGAGCTGTTTTTT
CASSIVGGTGELFF
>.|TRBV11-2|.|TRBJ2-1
TGTGCCAGCACGGCGCGCCACAACAATGAGCAGTTCTTC
CASTARHNNEQFF
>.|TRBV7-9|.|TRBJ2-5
TGTGCCAGCAGCTTAGAGATTAGCGGAGAGACCCAGTACTTC
CASSLEISGETQYF
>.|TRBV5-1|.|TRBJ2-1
TGCGCCAGCAGCTTGGATAGGGGGGGCGATGAGCAGTTCTTC
CASSLDRGGDEQFF
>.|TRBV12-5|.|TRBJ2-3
TGTGCTAGTGGTTTGAATATCCGTCTCGGCCTGCTGGTTAATAGCACAGATACGCAGTATTTT
CASGLNIRLGLLVNSTDTQYF
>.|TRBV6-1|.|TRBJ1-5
TGTGCCAGCAGTGAAGCGGGGGGTTCGGTATGGGGACAACAGCCCCAGCATTTT
CASSEAGGSVWGQQPQHF
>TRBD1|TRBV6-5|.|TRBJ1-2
TGTGCCAGCAGTGATGGACAGGTGTCGCAAGGCTACACCTTC
CASSDGQVSQGYTF
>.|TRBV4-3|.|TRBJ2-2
TGCGCCAGCAGCCAAGATAAAACAGTCCGAGGCGGGGAGCTGTTTTTT
CASSQDKTVRGGELFF
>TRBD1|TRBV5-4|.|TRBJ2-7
TGTGCCAGCAGCAAGGACAGGGAAGGGCGCTACGAGCAGTACTTC
CASSKDREGRYEQYF
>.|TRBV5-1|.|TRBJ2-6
TGCGCCAGCAGCTTGGTGCCGGGACATATCTCTGGGGCCAACGTCCTGACTTTC
CASSLVPGHISGANVLTF